Presented here are 24 T cell receptor beta chains from one specimen sequenced in a study of blood T cell repertoires in COVID-19. Here immunoSEQ multiplex PCR was the method, and the copy in TCRdb shows in-frame clones only, minus some. The sample lists around 110,000 clones, 90% seen once, with 1.8% in the top ten. The sequenced sample consisted of peripheral blood. All receptors derive from a human donor with active COVID-19. The donor label of this sample is uncertain.

A few counts support this clone. V usage is TRBV28 and J usage is TRBJ1-5; D may be TRBD1 (5 bases). Trimming cost V 5 bases and J 4 bases, with 9 bases left between them. The CDR3 is 13 amino acids. Per germline, CDR1 MDHEN and CDR2 SYDVKM. The CDR3 region is CASSPQGNQPQHF. The CDR3 DNA reads as TGTGCCAGCAGTCCCCAGGGAAATCAGCCCCAGCATTTT.

This clone was seen a handful of times. The chain employs TRBV19 and TRBJ1-5; the D gene is possibly TRBD1 (6 bases). Germline lookup yields CDR1 LNHDA and CDR2 SQIVND (reference sequence). Trimming removed 7 bases from V and 1 base from J, with 11 bases in between. The CDR3 is 14 residues long. The CDR3 DNA is TGTGCCAGTAATTACAGGGAAAGCAATCAGCCCCAGCATTTT. It encodes CASNYRESNQPQHF.

The genes are TRBV6-6 and TRBJ2-3, with D maybe TRBD1 (6 bases). Trimming shortened V by 8 bases and J by 1 base, and 7 bases separated the two germline ends. Germline-derived CDR1 and CDR2 are MNHNY and SVGAGI (reference sequence). The CDR3 runs 12 residues. The CDR3 spells CASHRGTDTQYF. The CDR3 coding sequence is TGTGCCAGCCACAGGGGCACAGATACGCAGTATTTT.

This chain connects TRBV7-9 to TRBJ2-3; 7 bases are shared with TRBD1. The CDR3 contains 15 residues. Germline V gene data show CDR1 as SEHNR and CDR2 as FQNEAQ (reference sequence). V shed 8 bases, J shed 3 bases, and the junction held 11 bases outside the gene matches. This CDR3 is CASGNDRVSTDTQYF. The CDR3 DNA follows: TGTGCCAGCGGAAACGACAGGGTATCGACAGATACGCAGTATTTT.

The V gene is TRBV18, the J gene TRBJ1-5, with D perhaps matching TRBD1 (5 bases). Looked up from germline, CDR1 is KGHSH and CDR2 is LQKENI. The CDR3 runs 15 residues. V shed 4 bases and J shed 2 bases, with 12 bases lying between them. CDR3 in DNA: TGTGCCAGCTCACGGGGCCAAGGGGGCAATCAGCCCCAGCATTTT. Protein: CASSRGQGGNQPQHF.

The chain couples TRBV5-8 to TRBJ2-1; D remains unclear. Trimming removed 0 bases from V and 9 bases from J, with 16 bases in between. The germline CDR1 and CDR2 sequences are SGHTS and YDEGEE. The CDR3 covers 15 residues. For the CDR3, the DNA is TGTGCCAGCAGCTTGGCACCTATCCCTACGTCTGAGCAGTTCTTC. This encodes CASSLAPIPTSEQFF.

The chain employs TRBV7-3 and TRBJ2-3, with TRBD2 matching 9 bases. The V segment lost 3 bases and the J segment 3 bases; nucleotides outside the gene matches: 7. The CDR3 is 16 amino acids. CDR1 and CDR2 from the germline V gene are SGHTA and FQGTGA. Written as DNA, the CDR3 is TGTGCCAGCAGCTTTCTCGGCGGGGGGGCAACAGATACGCAGTATTTT. This gives the protein CASSFLGGGATDTQYF. Complete variable domain (other parts from reference TRBV7-3 and TRBJ2-3): GAGVSQTPSNKVTEKGKYVELRCDPISGHTALYWYRQSLGQGPEFLIYFQGTGAADDSGLPNDRFFAVRPEGSVSTLKIQRTERGDSAVYLCASSFLGGGATDTQYFGPGTRLTVL.

The rearrangement uses TRBV4-1 and TRBJ2-1; a weak D match, TRBD2 (5 bases). Germline CDR1 and CDR2: MGHRA and YSYEKL. The V gene lost 3 bases and the J gene lost 16 bases, with 25 bases spanning the gap. The CDR3 has 15 residues. The CDR3 loop reads CASSQYTSGKPSSFF. In DNA, the CDR3 is TGCGCCAGCAGCCAGTATACCTCCGGGAAACCCAGCAGCTTCTTC.

The chain has TRBV15 and TRBJ1-1; 9 bases agree with TRBD1. Unmatched junction bases numbered 5, after V lost 3 bases and J lost 6 bases. In germline, CDR1 is LNHNV, CDR2 YYDKDF (reference sequence). The CDR3 totals 14 residues. The CDR3 nucleotides read TGTGCCACCAGCAGGCCGGGACAGGGCCCTGAAGCTTTCTTT. It encodes CATSRPGQGPEAFF.

This clone came up once. This CDR3 is CASSYRGAGAYEQYF. Here the CDR3 DNA reads TGTGCCAGCAGCTACCGGGGGGCAGGGGCCTACGAGCAGTACTTC. The chain joins TRBV5-6 to TRBJ2-7, with D perhaps matching TRBD2 (7 bases). Trimming cost V 3 bases and J 2 bases, with 15 bases left between them. The length of the CDR3 is 15 residues. The germline CDR1 and CDR2 sequences are SGHDT and YYEEEE.

The V call is TRBV14, the J call TRBJ2-3; TRBD2 might be the D (6 bases). The germline V and J ends were trimmed by 6 bases and 6 bases, with 19 bases remaining between them. Germline CDR1 and CDR2: SGHDN and FVKESK. The CDR3 extends over 15 amino acids. The CDR3, as DNA: TGTGCCAGCAGGCTATCTGGGGGGTCGTTTGATACGCAGTATTTT. Translating it yields CASRLSGGSFDTQYF.

The chain uses TRBV6-2 or TRBV6-3 and TRBJ2-2, with TRBD2 matching 7 bases. CDR1 is MNHEY, CDR2 SVGEGT, per germline. The CDR3 sequence is 16 residues long. Unmatched junction bases numbered 11, after V lost 2 bases and J lost 8 bases. CDR3 nucleotide sequence: TGTGCCAGCAGTTACCCCGGACTAGGCCCCGTGGGGGAGCTGTTTTTT. This encodes CASSYPGLGPVGELFF.

The chain employs TRBV27 and TRBJ2-7; D perhaps matches TRBD1 (6 bases). V lost 6 bases and J 1 base, leaving 10 bases between the germline ends. CDR1 and CDR2 from the germline V gene are MNHEY and SMNVEV (reference sequence). This CDR3 has 13 residues. The CDR3 sequence is CASRYRASYEQYF. The CDR3 DNA reads TGTGCCAGCAGATACAGGGCATCCTACGAGCAGTACTTC.

The V call is TRBV3-1 (or the pseudogene TRBV3-2), the J call TRBJ2-1; 8 bases agree with TRBD2. The germline V gene has CDR1 LGHDT and CDR2 YNNKEL (reference sequence). The J segment lost 16 bases and the V segment lost 3 bases, leaving 8 bases of the junction unmatched. CDR3 length equals 12 residues. Written as DNA, the CDR3 is TGTGCCAGCAGCCAGCCCGGGGGGGGCGGTTTCTTC. This gives the protein CASSQPGGGGFF.

The chain carries TRBV9 and TRBJ2-3; 10 nucleotides agree with TRBD2. V shed 0 bases, J shed 3 bases, and the junction held 7 bases outside the gene matches. Germline values: CDR1 SGDLS, CDR2 YYNGEE. The CDR3 runs to 17 residues. The CDR3, as DNA: TGTGCCAGCAGCGTAGATCCTAGCGGGGGACTGACAGATACGCAGTATTTT. Residues: CASSVDPSGGLTDTQYF.

This chain links TRBV6-6 with TRBJ2-4, with 8 bases aligning to TRBD2. V trimming: 6 bases; J trimming: 6 bases; junction bases outside the gene matches: 10. CDR3 length: 15 residues. Germline-derived CDR1 and CDR2 are MNHNY and SVGAGI (reference sequence). CDR3 protein: CASSPTGGASNIQYF. CDR3 bases: TGTGCCAGCAGCCCCACCGGGGGGGCCTCAAACATTCAGTACTTC.

The chain is built from TRBV4-1 and TRBJ1-2; D perhaps matches TRBD1 (6 bases). Germline V gene data show CDR1 as MGHRA and CDR2 as YSYEKL. The CDR3 extends over 17 amino acids. Between the trimmed V and J ends, which lost 0 bases and 0 bases, there was a span of 14 bases. CDR3 sequence (DNA): TGCGCCAGCAGCCAAGATCCGGGACAACCAGCTAACTATGGCTACACCTTC. Its protein is CASSQDPGQPANYGYTF.

The chain has TRBV7-9 and TRBJ2-1, with D possibly being TRBD1 (5 bases). Trimming took 5 bases from V and 6 from J, leaving 8 bases between them. Germline CDR1 is SEHNR and CDR2 is FQNEAQ (reference sequence). This CDR3 comprises 12 residues. The DNA of the CDR3 is TGTGCCAGCAGCCCCCAGGGCAATGAGCAGTTCTTC. It translates to CASSPQGNEQFF.

The chain uses TRBV19 and TRBJ1-2; 7 nucleotides match TRBD1. The CDR3 is made up of 13 amino acids. The J segment lost 2 bases and the V segment lost 6 bases, leaving 3 bases of the junction unmatched. Germline V gives CDR1 LNHDA, CDR2 SQIVND (reference sequence). The CDR3 nucleotides are TGTGCCAGTAGGACAGGGAGGAACTATGGCTACACCTTC. It specifies CASRTGRNYGYTF. Drawing the rest from reference TRBV19 and TRBJ1-2, the complete variable domain is DGGITQSPKYLFRKEGQNVTLSCEQNLNHDAMYWYRQDPGQGLRLIYYSQIVNDFQKGDIAEGYSVSREKKESFPLTVTSAQKNPTAFYLCASRTGRNYGYTFGSGTRLTVV.

The chain couples TRBV11-2 to TRBJ2-3; 7 bases line up with TRBD2. The germline CDR1 and CDR2 sequences are SGHAT and FQNNGV. CDR3 size: 15 residues. Trimming at V came to 3 bases and at J to 2 bases, leaving 5 bases not matched to a gene. Written as DNA, the CDR3 is TGTGCCAGCAGCTTCAGAGCGGGGTTCACAGATACGCAGTATTTT. Protein sequence: CASSFRAGFTDTQYF.

The J gene is TRBJ2-7, the V gene TRBV7-2; 9 bases map to TRBD1. The CDR3 is 16 residues long. The trim removed 5 bases at V and 3 bases at J, leaving 11 bases unmatched. The germline CDR1 and CDR2 sequences are SGHTA and FQGNSA. The CDR3 DNA sequence: TGTGCCAGCAGCCGCTTACAGGGGGCAAACGTCTACGAGCAGTACTTC. It yields the protein CASSRLQGANVYEQYF.

V is TRBV14 and J is TRBJ2-1; 9 bases match TRBD2. V lost 4 bases and J lost 2; bases outside the gene matches: 6. The CDR3 loop spans 16 amino acids. Germline values: CDR1 SGHDN, CDR2 FVKESK. The CDR3 reads CASSREAGGPYNEQFF. The CDR3 DNA is TGTGCCAGCAGCCGGGAAGCGGGGGGTCCCTACAATGAGCAGTTCTTC.

As DNA, the CDR3 is TGTGCCAGCAGCTTAGCACTGAACACTGAAGCTTTCTTT. As protein: CASSLALNTEAFF. This chain links TRBV5-4 with TRBJ1-1; D unresolved. Germline values: CDR1 SGHNT, CDR2 YYREEE (reference sequence). V lost 2 bases, J lost 0 bases, and 5 bases lay in between. The CDR3 loop spans 13 amino acids.

This clone was recorded once. Here the CDR3 reads CAISEWAQAEAFF. The CDR3 DNA reads TGTGCCATCAGTGAGTGGGCACAGGCCGAAGCTTTCTTT. This rearrangement joins TRBV10-3 to TRBJ1-1, with a possible D match to TRBD1 (5 bases). V lost 1 base and J 8 bases, leaving 11 bases between the germline ends. CDR3 length: 13 amino acids. Germline CDR1 ENHRY, CDR2 SYGVKD.